The following is a T cell receptor beta chain sequence with its context. Seattle patients were enrolled during active infection and followed longitudinally. The CDR3 covers 17 residues. After removal of 3 bases from V and 6 bases from J, the junction contained 18 bases not matched to a gene. Germline V gene sequence: CDR1 DFQATT, CDR2 SNEGSKA (reference sequence). How the authors handled the data: Amplification with reference gene primers provided the estimates of nucleated cell counts. Sequencing was performed with immunoSEQ multiplex PCR; in TCRdb, only in-frame clones are kept and a portion is missing. That table supplies the V and J calls and clone size; D and trimming were determined from the DNA. Altogether over 250,000 clones are present, 91% being singletons, with the ten largest covering around 2.2%. These data belong to a study of blood T cell repertoires in COVID-19. On the study more broadly: Sites in the United States, Italy and Spain provided acute and convalescent COVID-19 samples.

What was sequenced was peripheral blood. The clonotype originates from a woman aged 25 to 45 with COVID-19, enrolled during active disease. The V gene is TRBV20-1, the J gene TRBJ1-2; 8 bases match TRBD1. The CDR3 DNA follows: TGCAGTGCTAGTGAACTAAAGGGACAGGTGAGAACGGATGGCTACACCTTC. It is translated as CSASELKGQVRTDGYTF.